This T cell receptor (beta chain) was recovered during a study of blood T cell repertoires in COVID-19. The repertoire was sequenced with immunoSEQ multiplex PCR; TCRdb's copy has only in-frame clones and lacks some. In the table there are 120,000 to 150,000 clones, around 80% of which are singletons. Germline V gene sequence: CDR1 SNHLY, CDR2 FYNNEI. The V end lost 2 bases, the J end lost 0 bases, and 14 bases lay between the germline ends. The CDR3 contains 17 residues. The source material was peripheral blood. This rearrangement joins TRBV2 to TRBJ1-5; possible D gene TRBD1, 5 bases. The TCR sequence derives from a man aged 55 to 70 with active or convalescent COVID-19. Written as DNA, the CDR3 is TGTGCCAGCAGTGAAACGGAAGAAGGGGATAGCAATCAGCCCCAGCATTTT. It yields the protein CASSETEEGDSNQPQHF.